Listed below are T cell receptor beta chains from one sample, sequenced in a study of breast tumors, draining lymph nodes, adjacent tissues. TCRdb reprocessed the multiplex PCR reads with MiXCR, giving one entry per CDR3 protein. This table holds 160,000 or so distinct CDR3 sequences, 30% to 35% found once. Material for sequencing was axillary lymph node tissue. Receptors were obtained from a female donor with breast cancer. Some clones in this sample may be carry-over from other donors' samples. Each CDR3 is given with its conserved first and last residue. D genes are given only for firm matches. Only part of the rows carry a size: once, few, many, or a class if the clone is expanded.

TRBJ2-3 - TRBV13 many TGTGCCAGCAGCTTAGTCGGGCGGCCTGAAGATACGCAGTATTTT CASSLVGRPEDTQYF
TRBJ2-6 - TRBV4-3 - TGCGCCAGCAGCCATTACTTGGGGGTTCTCTCTGGGGCCAACGTCCTGACTTTC CASSHYLGVLSGANVLTF
TRBJ2-1 - TRBV20-1 many TGCAGTGCTAGATTCAGGACTGGTGGTGAGCAGTTCTTC CSARFRTGGEQFF
TRBJ2-7 TRBD2 TRBV18 - TGTGCCAGCTCACCACCGACCACGGGGGGTCTCTACGAGCAGCACTTC CASSPPTTGGLYEQHF
TRBJ1-2 - TRBV28 many TGTGCCAGCAGTACACAGGTTCGCTATGGCTACACCTTC CASSTQVRYGYTF
TRBJ2-7 - TRBV9 many TGTGCCAGCAGCGTAGCCGGATACGAGCAGTACTTC CASSVAGYEQYF
TRBJ1-5 - TRBV12-3/TRBV12-4 - TGTGCCAGCAGTTGGGGGGGACCGGTGGGCAATCAGCCCCAGCATTTT CASSWGGPVGNQPQHF
TRBJ1-5 - TRBV6-2/TRBV6-3 - TGTGCCAGCAGTCGCCCAAATGGGGGGAATCAGCCCCAGCATTTT CASSRPNGGNQPQHF
TRBJ2-1 - TRBV9 many TGTGCCAGCAGCGCCCCCCCCGGGCGTGAGCAGTTCTTC CASSAPPGREQFF
TRBJ2-5 TRBD1 TRBV6-2/TRBV6-3 - TGTGTCAGCACCCGACAGGGGGCGACCCAGTACTTC CVSTRQGATQYF
TRBJ2-2 TRBD1 TRBV5-8 many TGTGCCAGCAGCCAAGGACAGGGGGTCGCCGGGGAGCTGTTTTTT CASSQGQGVAGELFF
TRBJ1-6 - TRBV28 many TGTGCCAGCAGTTCAGAAGGGTTGGGGAGATCCTATAATTCACCCCTCCACTTT CASSSEGLGRSYNSPLHF
TRBJ2-1 - TRBV5-6 many TGTGCCAGCAGCGTTACGAAACGTGTGCACAATGAGCAGTTCTTC CASSVTKRVHNEQFF
TRBJ2-5 - TRBV6-1 many TGTGCCAGCAGTGAATTCCGACCGCCAGAGACCCAGTACTTC CASSEFRPPETQYF
TRBJ2-7 - TRBV5-5 many TGTGCCAGCAGCTTTTCTAGAAACCACGAGCAGTACTTC CASSFSRNHEQYF
TRBJ1-3 - TRBV7-3 many TGTGCCAGCAGCTTAGGAGGAGACAGACACCTCTCTGGAAACACCATATATTTT CASSLGGDRHLSGNTIYF
TRBJ1-4 - TRBV14 many TGTGCCAGCAGGCCGGACGGTTTAACTAATGAAAAACTGTTTTTT CASRPDGLTNEKLFF
TRBJ2-5 TRBD1 TRBV24-1 - TGTGCCACCAGTCGGACAGGAGACCAAGAGACCCAGTACTTC CATSRTGDQETQYF
TRBJ1-1 - TRBV12-3/TRBV12-4 - TGTGCCAGCAGTTTTGGACAGACGAACACTGAAGCTTTCTTT CASSFGQTNTEAFF
TRBJ1-1 TRBD1 TRBV7-2 few TGTGCCAGCAGCCCCCAGGGACAGTTGAACACTGAAGCTTTCTTT CASSPQGQLNTEAFF
TRBJ2-1 TRBD2 TRBV25-1 many TGTGCCAGCAGTGCATTAGCGGGGATTTACAATGAGCAGTTCTTC CASSALAGIYNEQFF
TRBJ1-5 - TRBV15 - TGTGCCACCAGCAGAGGTAGGGGGGGGAATCAGCCCCAGCATTTT CATSRGRGGNQPQHF
TRBJ1-6 - TRBV5-1 - TGCGCCAGCAGCTTGGTGGGTCGAACACCCCTCCACTTC CASSLVGRTPLHF
TRBJ1-2 - TRBV4-3 many TGCGCCAGCAGCCAAGCTTGGGAGCGGGGGAGTCGTAGCTACACCTTC CASSQAWERGSRSYTF
TRBJ2-1 TRBD2 TRBV20-1 many TGCAGTGGATATAGCGGGGGGGCCAGTGAGCAGTTCTTC CSGYSGGASEQFF
TRBJ1-6 TRBD1 TRBV2 - TGCGCCAGCAGTGAAGGACAGGGGATTAATTCACCCCTCCACTTT CASSEGQGINSPLHF
TRBJ1-4 - TRBV25-1 many TGTGCCAGCAGTGGCCCGGGTGGGGCCAAACACCCCTATGAAAAACTGTTTTTT CASSGPGGAKHPYEKLFF
TRBJ2-5 - TRBV6-2/TRBV6-3 - TGTGCCAGCACTAAGGGGGGTAGGGAGACCCAGTACTTC CASTKGGRETQYF
TRBJ1-3 - TRBV30 - TGTGCCTGGTCCGCCTACGGAAACACCATATATTTT CAWSAYGNTIYF
TRBJ1-3 - TRBV7-2 many TGTGCCAGCAGCTTTGAGAGAAACACCATATATTTT CASSFERNTIYF
TRBJ1-5 TRBD1 TRBV28 few TGTGCCAGCAGCCCGATGCAGGGGGCTTCAAATCAGCCCCAGCATTTT CASSPMQGASNQPQHF
TRBJ2-3 TRBD1 TRBV5-1 many TGCGCCAGCAGCGCCGGACAGGCCGGGGGCACAGATACGCAGTATTTT CASSAGQAGGTDTQYF
TRBJ1-3 - TRBV7-3 many TGTGCCAGCCTCCAACGCGAGCCTGGAAACACCATATATTTT CASLQREPGNTIYF
TRBJ1-2 - TRBV7-9 many TGTGCCAGCAGCTTATCTGGCAGGACGAACTATGGCTACACCTTC CASSLSGRTNYGYTF
TRBJ2-1 TRBD1 TRBV20-1 many TGCAGTGCCCAATCCCAGGACAGGGGGTCCTACAATGAGCAGTTCTTC CSAQSQDRGSYNEQFF
TRBJ2-5 - TRBV6-4 many TGTGCCAGCAGTCACCTCCGGAACCTCCAAGAGACCCAGTACTTC CASSHLRNLQETQYF
TRBJ2-1 - TRBV6-2/TRBV6-3 many TGTGCCAGCACTCTCCCGGGGGATGAGCAGTTCTTC CASTLPGDEQFF
TRBJ2-4 TRBD2 TRBV2 many TGTGCCAGCAGTGAGGGGACTAGCCCCCCTCAAAACATTCAGTACTTC CASSEGTSPPQNIQYF
TRBJ2-7 - TRBV5-1 many TGCGCCAGCAGCTTGGGGGGGCAGCGCGAGCAGTACTTC CASSLGGQREQYF
TRBJ2-1 - TRBV7-9 many TGTGCCAGCAGCTTAGTGCCGGGTGAGCAGTTCTTC CASSLVPGEQFF
TRBJ1-6 - TRBV19 - TGTGCCAGTAACGCGCGGGCAGTTAATTCACCCCTCCACTTT CASNARAVNSPLHF
TRBJ1-5 TRBD1 TRBV6-2/TRBV6-3 many TGTGCCAGCAGTTACGACGGACAGGGGGTGCGGCCCCAGCATTTT CASSYDGQGVRPQHF
TRBJ2-3 - TRBV7-2 - TGTGCCAGCAGATTGACAGGTTCTGCGACAGATACGCAGTATTTT CASRLTGSATDTQYF
TRBJ1-6 - TRBV28 many TGTGCCAGCAGTGGGGAAGTCTCCTATAATTCACCCCTCCACTTT CASSGEVSYNSPLHF
TRBJ2-7 - TRBV6-1 many TGTGCCAGCTCGGGGGACACCCGTGGGGTCGGGGAGCAGTACTTC CASSGDTRGVGEQYF
TRBJ1-6 - TRBV18 many TGTGCCAGCTCATCTACGTCAGGGTTGAATTCACCCCTCCACTTT CASSSTSGLNSPLHF
TRBJ1-1 - TRBV6-1 few TGTGCCAGCGGGAGGGGAGTGAACACTGAAGCTTTCTTT CASGRGVNTEAFF
TRBJ1-5 - TRBV30 - TGTGCCTGGAGGTTAAAGGCGATCTATAGCAATCAGCCCCAGCATTTT CAWRLKAIYSNQPQHF
TRBJ2-2 TRBD2 TRBV24-1 once TGTGCCACCAGTGACCCCCCCAGCGGGAGGAACACCGGGGAGCTGTTTTTT CATSDPPSGRNTGELFF
TRBJ1-2 - TRBV6-1 - TGTGCCAGCAGTCCCCAGAGACAGAGAAACTATGGCTACACCTTC CASSPQRQRNYGYTF
TRBJ2-1 - TRBV20-1 many TGCAGTGCGGCTGACACGGGACTCCCCTACAATGAGCAGTTCTTC CSAADTGLPYNEQFF
TRBJ2-2 TRBD2 TRBV11-3 many TGTGCCAGCAGCTTAGGAGGACTAGCGGGAGGAAACACCGGGGAGCTGTTTTTT CASSLGGLAGGNTGELFF
TRBJ2-6 - TRBV5-6 many TGTGCCAGCAGCTTGGAATTACAGGGATCTGGGGCCAACGTCCTGACTTTC CASSLELQGSGANVLTF
TRBJ2-1 - TRBV14 many TGTGCCAGCAGCCAAGATCTCGAGGAAGAGCAGTTCTTC CASSQDLEEEQFF
TRBJ1-6 - TRBV5-1 - TGCGCCAGCAGCCTTACCCCAGAATCACCCCTCCACTTT CASSLTPESPLHF